This TCR beta chain originates from a study of cytotoxic CD8 clonotypes in ibrutinib-treated CLL. Study results and caveats: At ibrutinib response, clonality increased, and at progression it declined back toward baseline. Among the clonotypes, public ones were uncommon and contracted or held stable on treatment.

This CDR3 has 15 amino acids. The V gene lost 0 bases and the J gene lost 5 bases, with 11 bases spanning the gap. Looked up from germline, CDR1 is SGHNT and CDR2 is YENEEA. With regard to this clone: Its antigen remains unknown.

Depth targeted 1 in 200,000 to 1 in 1 million T cells, averaging around 9.5x coverage per clonotype. Some clones are missing from TCRdb's copy, which holds only in-frame ones; the method was immunoSEQ multiplex PCR. The profile shows 200,000 to 250,000 clones, under 80% of them singletons. PBMCs were cryopreserved, and 1.5 to 2.5 micrograms of genomic DNA from them went into TCR beta libraries. The rearrangement links TRBV11-3 to TRBJ2-1, with D unresolved. The sequencing here drew on PBMCs, taken after 24 months of ibrutinib treatment. The TCR comes from a human donor with chronic lymphocytic leukemia. CDR3 loop: CASSLDASTNNEQFF. DNA of the CDR3: TGTGCCAGCAGCTTAGATGCTTCCACGAACAATGAGCAGTTCTTC.